A selection of T cell receptor beta chains follows, all from one sample in a study of T cell responses to AZD1222 COVID-19 vaccine. Sequencing used immunoSEQ multiplex PCR; TCRdb keeps in-frame clones, though not all of them. In the table there are 90,000 to 110,000 clones, around 87% of which are singletons. The material was peripheral blood, obtained on day 0 of AZD1222 vaccination. The receptors derive from an adult in good health. Both conserved end residues are part of each CDR3. The D gene is left open where the match is weak. Only part of the rows carry a size: once, few, many, or a class if the clone is expanded.

j_gene: TRBJ1-2
abundance: NA
d_gene: NA
v_gene: TRBV19
CDR3nt: TGTGCCAGTAGTATCCTCCAGGGAGGCAACTATGGCTACACCTTC
CDR3aa: CASSILQGGNYGYTF

j_gene: TRBJ2-7
abundance: NA
d_gene: TRBD2
v_gene: TRBV6-2/TRBV6-3
CDR3nt: TGTGCCAGCAGTGGAACTAGCGGGAGTGTCTACGAGCAGTACTTC
CDR3aa: CASSGTSGSVYEQYF

j_gene: TRBJ1-2
abundance: few
d_gene: NA
v_gene: TRBV7-9
CDR3nt: TGTGCCAGCGCCCGGGTCGGGGGCAGACGCTACACCTTC
CDR3aa: CASARVGGRRYTF

j_gene: TRBJ2-7
abundance: NA
d_gene: NA
v_gene: TRBV2
CDR3nt: TGTGCCAGCAGGACACACGACCCTCCGGGGGAGCAGTACTTC
CDR3aa: CASRTHDPPGEQYF

j_gene: TRBJ1-2
abundance: NA
d_gene: TRBD1
v_gene: TRBV19
CDR3nt: TGTGCCAGTAGTCCCAGGGACAGGACCCTCTATGGCTACACCTTC
CDR3aa: CASSPRDRTLYGYTF

j_gene: TRBJ2-5
abundance: NA
d_gene: NA
v_gene: TRBV11-3
CDR3nt: TGTGCCAGCAGTGAGGGGTTAGAGACCCAGTACTTC
CDR3aa: CASSEGLETQYF

j_gene: TRBJ2-5
abundance: once
d_gene: NA
v_gene: TRBV28
CDR3nt: TGTGCCAGCAGGCTAGGGTCTGCACAAGAGACCCAGTACTTC
CDR3aa: CASRLGSAQETQYF

j_gene: TRBJ1-2
abundance: NA
d_gene: NA
v_gene: TRBV5-1
CDR3nt: TGCGCCAGCAGCTTGGCCGAGGGTGGCTACACCTTC
CDR3aa: CASSLAEGGYTF

j_gene: TRBJ1-1
abundance: NA
d_gene: TRBD1
v_gene: TRBV6-5
CDR3nt: TGTGCCAGCAGACGACAGGGCCACGGGAACACTGAAGCTTTCTTT
CDR3aa: CASRRQGHGNTEAFF

j_gene: TRBJ2-5
abundance: NA
d_gene: TRBD2
v_gene: TRBV7-2
CDR3nt: TGTGCCAGCAGCTTAGGCGGGGGCCAAGAGACCCAGTACTTC
CDR3aa: CASSLGGGQETQYF

j_gene: TRBJ2-5
abundance: NA
d_gene: NA
v_gene: TRBV7-2
CDR3nt: TGTGCCAGCAGCTTGGGGGGGCCGGCAGAGACCCAGTACTTC
CDR3aa: CASSLGGPAETQYF

j_gene: TRBJ2-1
abundance: NA
d_gene: NA
v_gene: TRBV7-8
CDR3nt: TGTGCCAGCAGCTTAGCGACAGGATTGAACTACAATGAGCAGTTCTTC
CDR3aa: CASSLATGLNYNEQFF

j_gene: TRBJ2-7
abundance: once
d_gene: TRBD2
v_gene: TRBV6-5
CDR3nt: TGTGCCAGCAGTCGAGGGACTAGTTCTAGCGAGCAGTACTTC
CDR3aa: CASSRGTSSSEQYF

j_gene: TRBJ2-1
abundance: NA
d_gene: TRBD2
v_gene: TRBV28
CDR3nt: TGTGCCAGCAGTCCGCGGCGGGGGGGTTACAATGAGCAGTTCTTC
CDR3aa: CASSPRRGGYNEQFF

j_gene: TRBJ2-2
abundance: NA
d_gene: NA
v_gene: TRBV5-6
CDR3nt: TGTGCCAGCAGCTTATCCCTGGGCACCGGGGAGCTGTTTTTT
CDR3aa: CASSLSLGTGELFF

j_gene: TRBJ1-1
abundance: NA
d_gene: NA
v_gene: TRBV19
CDR3nt: TGTGCCAGTAGTATAACGAGGGTGGCAGGGTGGACTGAAGCTTTCTTT
CDR3aa: CASSITRVAGWTEAFF

j_gene: TRBJ1-1
abundance: once
d_gene: NA
v_gene: TRBV5-5
CDR3nt: TGTGCCAGCAGCTGGGGGGAGGAAATGAACACTGAAGCTTTCTTT
CDR3aa: CASSWGEEMNTEAFF

j_gene: TRBJ2-3
abundance: NA
d_gene: NA
v_gene: TRBV7-3
CDR3nt: TGTGCCAGCAGCTTCGGGGGCGTTAACCCAGATACGCAGTATTTT
CDR3aa: CASSFGGVNPDTQYF

j_gene: TRBJ2-7
abundance: NA
d_gene: NA
v_gene: TRBV6-5
CDR3nt: TGTGCCAGCAGTTATCCGGGGCGGGCCACCTACGAGCAGTACTTC
CDR3aa: CASSYPGRATYEQYF

j_gene: TRBJ1-2
abundance: NA
d_gene: NA
v_gene: TRBV24-1
CDR3nt: TGTGCCACCAGTGATCGACCCGGCAGGGCCGTGGATGGCTACACCTTC
CDR3aa: CATSDRPGRAVDGYTF

j_gene: TRBJ2-4
abundance: NA
d_gene: NA
v_gene: TRBV5-6
CDR3nt: TGTGCCAGCAGCTTACGGAGCCTCAAAAACATTCAGTACTTC
CDR3aa: CASSLRSLKNIQYF

j_gene: TRBJ1-2
abundance: NA
d_gene: NA
v_gene: TRBV28
CDR3nt: TGTGCCACCACACGGGGGTCTGCTAACTATGGCTACACCTTC
CDR3aa: CATTRGSANYGYTF

j_gene: TRBJ2-2
abundance: NA
d_gene: TRBD1
v_gene: TRBV19
CDR3nt: TGTGCCAGTAGTCGACAGGGGGGGAACACCGGGGAGCTGTTTTTT
CDR3aa: CASSRQGGNTGELFF

j_gene: TRBJ1-1
abundance: once
d_gene: TRBD1
v_gene: TRBV7-2
CDR3nt: TGTGCCAGCACCCAACTAGGACAGGGGATGGACACTGAAGCTTTCTTT
CDR3aa: CASTQLGQGMDTEAFF

j_gene: TRBJ2-7
abundance: NA
d_gene: NA
v_gene: TRBV7-2
CDR3nt: TGTGCCAGCAGCTTAGGGACAATGACCTACGAGCAGTACTTC
CDR3aa: CASSLGTMTYEQYF

j_gene: TRBJ1-1
abundance: NA
d_gene: NA
v_gene: TRBV28
CDR3nt: TGTGCCAGCAGTTTATGGCGGGTGGGCCCAGGGAACACTGAAGCTTTCTTT
CDR3aa: CASSLWRVGPGNTEAFF

j_gene: TRBJ1-2
abundance: NA
d_gene: NA
v_gene: TRBV2
CDR3nt: TGTGCCAGCAGTGTCACCAGGGTAGACGAAGGCTACACCTTC
CDR3aa: CASSVTRVDEGYTF

j_gene: TRBJ2-5
abundance: NA
d_gene: NA
v_gene: TRBV6-5
CDR3nt: TGTGCCAGCAGCGATCGGTCTGTACGGGAGACCCAGTACTTC
CDR3aa: CASSDRSVRETQYF

j_gene: TRBJ1-2
abundance: NA
d_gene: NA
v_gene: TRBV5-6
CDR3nt: TGTGCCAGCAGCTTGGAGATCGGGCTTCACACCTTC
CDR3aa: CASSLEIGLHTF

j_gene: TRBJ1-3
abundance: NA
d_gene: NA
v_gene: TRBV7-2
CDR3nt: TGTGCCAGCAGCTTAGACACTGGAAACACCATATATTTT
CDR3aa: CASSLDTGNTIYF

j_gene: TRBJ2-7
abundance: NA
d_gene: TRBD1
v_gene: TRBV6-5
CDR3nt: TGTGCCAGCAGCCGTTCGACAGGGTGGGGTTACGAGCAGTACTTC
CDR3aa: CASSRSTGWGYEQYF

j_gene: TRBJ2-3
abundance: NA
d_gene: TRBD2
v_gene: TRBV27
CDR3nt: TGTGCCAGCAGTTTATATTGGGGGACTAGCGGAACAGATACGCAGTATTTT
CDR3aa: CASSLYWGTSGTDTQYF

j_gene: TRBJ2-3
abundance: NA
d_gene: NA
v_gene: TRBV6-5
CDR3nt: TGTGCCAGCAGTTTAACGGGGATTCCAGATACGCAGTATTTT
CDR3aa: CASSLTGIPDTQYF

j_gene: TRBJ2-7
abundance: NA
d_gene: NA
v_gene: TRBV4-2
CDR3nt: TGTGCCAGCAGCCAAGAAGTCCAGCCCTCCTACGAGCAGTACTTC
CDR3aa: CASSQEVQPSYEQYF

j_gene: TRBJ1-1
abundance: NA
d_gene: NA
v_gene: TRBV3-1/TRBV3-2
CDR3nt: TGTGCCAGCAGCCAAGCTGGGGGGACTGAAGCTTTCTTT
CDR3aa: CASSQAGGTEAFF

j_gene: TRBJ1-2
abundance: once
d_gene: NA
v_gene: TRBV27
CDR3nt: TGTGCCACCGGCACGGGCTATGGCTACACCTTC
CDR3aa: CATGTGYGYTF

j_gene: TRBJ2-7
abundance: NA
d_gene: NA
v_gene: TRBV5-6
CDR3nt: TGTGCCAGCAGCTCGACATCAGGGTCCTACGAGCAGTACTTC
CDR3aa: CASSSTSGSYEQYF

j_gene: TRBJ1-4
abundance: NA
d_gene: TRBD1
v_gene: TRBV5-1
CDR3nt: TGCGCCAGCAGCTTTGGGGACAGGGTTCCCTATGAAAAACTGTTTTTT
CDR3aa: CASSFGDRVPYEKLFF

j_gene: TRBJ2-5
abundance: NA
d_gene: TRBD1
v_gene: TRBV3-1/TRBV3-2
CDR3nt: TGTGCCAGCAGCCCGCTTTCCAGGGGGCAAGAGACCCAGTACTTC
CDR3aa: CASSPLSRGQETQYF

j_gene: TRBJ1-2
abundance: once
d_gene: NA
v_gene: TRBV3-1/TRBV3-2
CDR3nt: TGTGCCAGCAGCCAAACGGGGCGGGCCGAGGGTGGCTACACCTTC
CDR3aa: CASSQTGRAEGGYTF

j_gene: TRBJ2-1
abundance: NA
d_gene: TRBD2
v_gene: TRBV28
CDR3nt: TGTGCCAGCAGTTCCCCGTCGAAAGCGGGAGGGCCCTACAATGAGCAGTTCTTC
CDR3aa: CASSSPSKAGGPYNEQFF

j_gene: TRBJ2-7
abundance: NA
d_gene: NA
v_gene: TRBV10-3
CDR3nt: TGTGCCATCTCCGGAGACTCCTACGAGCAGTACTTC
CDR3aa: CAISGDSYEQYF

j_gene: TRBJ1-2
abundance: NA
d_gene: TRBD1
v_gene: TRBV5-1
CDR3nt: TGCGCCAGCAGCTTGGTGGACAGGGTGACATCAGCTAACTATGGCTACACCTTC
CDR3aa: CASSLVDRVTSANYGYTF

j_gene: TRBJ2-3
abundance: NA
d_gene: TRBD1
v_gene: TRBV7-7
CDR3nt: TGTGCTAGCAGCGTCGGGACAGCTAGCACAGATACGCAGTATTTT
CDR3aa: CASSVGTASTDTQYF

j_gene: TRBJ2-7
abundance: few
d_gene: NA
v_gene: TRBV7-9
CDR3nt: TGTGCCAGCAGCTTTTCACGGTTGGAGCAGTACTTC
CDR3aa: CASSFSRLEQYF

j_gene: TRBJ2-1
abundance: NA
d_gene: NA
v_gene: TRBV7-2
CDR3nt: TGTGCCAGCAGCTTAGTAGGGGGGACAAATGAGCAGTTCTTC
CDR3aa: CASSLVGGTNEQFF

j_gene: TRBJ1-2
abundance: NA
d_gene: NA
v_gene: TRBV30
CDR3nt: TGTGCCTGGACCCGACCGGGCAGTTACCGGGAAGGCTACACCTTC
CDR3aa: CAWTRPGSYREGYTF

j_gene: TRBJ2-1
abundance: NA
d_gene: NA
v_gene: TRBV7-9
CDR3nt: TGTGCCAGCAGCCCTCCCAGGGGTGTGCTTGAGCAGTTCTTC
CDR3aa: CASSPPRGVLEQFF

j_gene: TRBJ2-1
abundance: NA
d_gene: TRBD1
v_gene: TRBV19
CDR3nt: TGTGCCAGTAGTATGACTCCGGGACAGGGGGCGAGGAATGAGCAGTTCTTC
CDR3aa: CASSMTPGQGARNEQFF